This paragraph reports one TCR beta chain. Antigen unknown. The CDR3 has 13 amino acids. The V end lost 2 bases, the J end lost 4 bases, and 12 bases lay between the germline ends. The germline V gene has CDR1 SQVTM and CDR2 ANQGSEA. The PCR had 60 Vbeta and 13 Jbeta primers. Profiled with immunoSEQ multiplex PCR; TCRdb holds only in-frame clones, not every one. This sample has around 230,000 clones, with around 79% found just once. This sample stems from a study of cytomegalovirus exposure and HLA in healthy donors. Study-level findings and limits: Later, an analysis showed that TCR beta chains associated with HLA were more clonally expanded than others that were equally common. Sequencing likely generated an artifact that appeared as a cluster of highly shared sequence variants. Investigators reported around 150 TCR beta chains as tied to cytomegalovirus. Later analysis suggested most CMV-associated TCR beta chains were HLA-restricted.

The clonotype comes from a male donor in good health and CMV-seronegative. The chain couples TRBV29-1 to TRBJ2-7; TRBD1 might be the D (6 bases). Sequenced sample: PBMCs. CDR3: CSVETAGVYEQYF. The DNA of the CDR3 is TGCAGCGTTGAAACGGCAGGGGTGTACGAGCAGTACTTC.